The source of this T cell receptor beta chain is a study of blood T cell repertoires in COVID-19. At the level of the study: COVID-19 samples, acute and convalescent, were from the United States, Italy and Spain.

The CDR3 is 13 residues long. With V trimmed by 7 bases and J by 4 bases, 4 bases remained unmatched. The germline V gene has CDR1 MNHEY and CDR2 SVGAGI. In this sample, this clone turned up once. Per the authors' pipeline: Estimated nucleated cell counts came from reference gene primer amplification. Sequenced by immunoSEQ multiplex PCR; TCRdb stores in-frame clones only, minus some. V, J and clone size reflect that table, while D and trimming were determined from the DNA. Of roughly 240,000 clones listed, 85% to 90% are singletons. In assigning cohorts, the study relied on participant-reported clinical history.

The sample consisted of PBMCs or T cells enriched from blood (not recorded which). V gene TRBV6-5 combines with J gene TRBJ2-3; 8 bases are a match to TRBD1. This sequence was found in a man in his forties or fifties who had been exposed to COVID-19. The chain's CDR3 is CASNKQGADTQYF. The CDR3 DNA reads as TGTGCCAGCAACAAACAGGGGGCAGATACGCAGTATTTT.